This TCR beta chain was sequenced for a study of shared clonotypes between healthy human individuals. Study as a whole: The study enrolled a couple of women and a few men aged 18 to 49. General study results and limits: Generally, naive subsets came out with larger estimated richness than memory subsets. Four donors had 4% to 6.5% of their naive CD4 clonotypes in common.

For each subset, genomic DNA was distributed in equal portions over several immunoSEQ plates. Clones were sequenced by immunoSEQ multiplex PCR, and TCRdb holds only the in-frame ones, with some missing. The sample holds more than 1 million clones; around 78% are singletons and the top ten take more than 0.45%. Trimming took off 5 bases at V and 8 bases at J, with 18 bases between the two ends. Per germline, CDR1 MNHEY and CDR2 SVGAGI. This CDR3 comprises 14 residues. A remark on this clone: No antigen is known for it.

The V gene is TRBV6-5, the J gene TRBJ1-2; D is unresolved. Material: memory CD4+ T cells from PBMCs. Subset defined: CD45RA-negative fraction. This receptor was taken from a man aged 18-30 years in good health. Some clones in this sample may be carry-over from other donors' samples. CDR3: CASSGSGSSRGYTF. CDR3 in DNA: TGTGCCAGCAGTGGAAGTGGGTCCTCTAGGGGCTACACCTTC.